This T cell receptor beta chain originates from a study of T cells in Graves' hyperthyroidism and ophthalmopathy. Researchers amplified the TCR beta CDR3 regions from RNA transcripts. Using the HTBI primer set, a first-round RT-PCR was run on the TCR CDR3. In TCRdb, the multiplex PCR reads were re-called with MiXCR into one record per CDR3 protein. In the table there are 300,000 to 350,000 distinct CDR3 sequences, around 18% of which are singletons. Uncontrolled infection, other autoimmune disease, pregnancy and lactation each barred patients from inclusion. This CDR3 is 15 amino acids long. Germline CDR1 reads MNHEY; CDR2 reads SMNVEV (reference sequence). Trimming cost V 8 bases and J 3 bases; bases outside gene matches: 10. General study results and limits: By a 13 V-J model, ophthalmopathy was set apart from stable hyperthyroidism.

This clonotype occurred many times. The antigen remains undetermined. This clonotype was sampled from a woman aged 40 to 50 with Graves' ophthalmopathy. Specimen: blood. J is TRBJ2-7 and V is TRBV27; 10 bases line up with TRBD1. The CDR3 protein is CASFKPRTGGYEQYF. The CDR3 DNA follows: TGTGCCAGCTTTAAACCCCGGACAGGGGGCTACGAGCAGTACTTC.